A selection of T cell receptor beta chains follows, all from one sample in a study of cytomegalovirus exposure and HLA in healthy donors. Here immunoSEQ multiplex PCR was the method, and the copy in TCRdb shows in-frame clones only, minus some. The sample lists around 65,000 clones; about 91% were seen once. The material sequenced was PBMCs. These receptors all stem from a man aged 18 to 30 in good health and CMV-seropositive. Each CDR3 is given with its conserved first and last residue. The order of the fields is CDR3 protein, CDR3 DNA, D gene, V gene, J gene, clone size. The D gene is left open where the match is weak. Not every row has a clone size; where given, it reads once, few, many or a size class.

CASSYLNRGTEAFF	TGTGCCAGCAGTTACCTCAACCGGGGCACTGAAGCTTTCTTT	-	TRBV6-5	TRBJ1-1	once
CASSRKQCSNQPQHF	TGTGCCAGCAGCCGTAAACAGTGTAGCAATCAGCCCCAGCATTTT	-	TRBV21-1	TRBJ1-5	-
CASSSAALAGGKRYEQYF	TGTGCCAGCAGCTCAGCCGCGCTAGCGGGAGGTAAGCGGTACGAGCAGTACTTC	TRBD2	TRBV5-5	TRBJ2-7	-
CAISEVGGGETQYF	TGTGCCATCAGTGAGGTGGGGGGAGGAGAGACCCAGTACTTC	-	TRBV10-3	TRBJ2-5	-
CAWNKGQGYEQYF	TGTGCCTGGAACAAGGGACAGGGCTACGAGCAGTACTTC	TRBD1	TRBV30	TRBJ2-7	-
CAGRGNNQPQHF	TGTGCCGGAAGGGGAAACAATCAGCCCCAGCATTTT	-	TRBV6-1	TRBJ1-5	-
CASSTLAGVANEQFF	TGTGCCAGTAGTACCCTAGCGGGAGTGGCCAATGAGCAGTTCTTC	TRBD2	TRBV19	TRBJ2-1	-
CASSKGADTQYF	TGTGCCAGCAGTAAGGGGGCAGATACGCAGTATTTT	-	TRBV6-5	TRBJ2-3	-
CAIQGENQPQHF	TGTGCCATACAGGGGGAGAATCAGCCCCAGCATTTT	TRBD1	TRBV10-3	TRBJ1-5	-
CASSRPGGGYEQYF	TGTGCCAGCTCACGGCCGGGGGGGGGTTACGAGCAGTACTTC	TRBD2	TRBV18	TRBJ2-7	-
CASSLGRTGESYNEQFF	TGTGCCAGCAGCTTGGGTAGGACAGGGGAATCCTACAATGAGCAGTTCTTC	TRBD1	TRBV5-5	TRBJ2-1	-
CASRATGTDRYGYTF	TGTGCCAGCAGGGCGACCGGGACAGACCGCTATGGCTACACCTTC	TRBD1	TRBV6-6	TRBJ1-2	-
CASNRRGGRNDGYTF	TGTGCCAGCAATAGACGGGGGGGGCGTAACGATGGCTACACCTTC	-	TRBV25-1	TRBJ1-2	-
CASSPGQGISGNTIYF	TGTGCCAGCAGTCCGGGACAGGGGATCTCTGGAAACACCATATATTTT	TRBD1	TRBV28	TRBJ1-3	-
CASSSPGQGTDTQYF	TGTGCCAGCAGCTCCCCGGGACAGGGCACAGATACGCAGTATTTT	TRBD1	TRBV11-3	TRBJ2-3	-
CASSARDNNYGYTF	TGTGCCAGCAGCGCCCGGGACAATAACTATGGCTACACCTTC	-	TRBV5-4	TRBJ1-2	-
CASSYSRDMNTEAFF	TGTGCCAGCAGTTACTCACGGGACATGAACACTGAAGCTTTCTTT	-	TRBV6-5	TRBJ1-1	-
CASSPRGGSPEKLFF	TGTGCCAGCTCACCGCGGGGCGGGTCACCTGAAAAACTGTTTTTT	-	TRBV18	TRBJ1-4	-
CASSAGSSGRQDYEQYF	TGTGCCAGCAGCGCGGGATCTAGCGGGAGGCAAGACTACGAGCAGTACTTC	TRBD2	TRBV9	TRBJ2-7	-
CASSRWGVLGTEAFF	TGTGCCAGCAGTCGATGGGGGGTTCTCGGGACTGAAGCTTTCTTT	-	TRBV7-2	TRBJ1-1	-